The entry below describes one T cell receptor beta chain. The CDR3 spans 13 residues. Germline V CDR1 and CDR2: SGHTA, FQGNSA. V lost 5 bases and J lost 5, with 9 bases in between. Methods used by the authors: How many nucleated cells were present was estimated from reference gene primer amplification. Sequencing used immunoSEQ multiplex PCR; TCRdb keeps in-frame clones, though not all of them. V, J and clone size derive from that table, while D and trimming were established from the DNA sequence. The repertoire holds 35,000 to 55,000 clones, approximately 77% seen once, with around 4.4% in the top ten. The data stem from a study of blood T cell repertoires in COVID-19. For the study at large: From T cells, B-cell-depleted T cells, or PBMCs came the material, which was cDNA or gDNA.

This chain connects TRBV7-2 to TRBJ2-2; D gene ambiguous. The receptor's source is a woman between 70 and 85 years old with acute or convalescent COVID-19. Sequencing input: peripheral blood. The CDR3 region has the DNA TGTGCCAGCAGCCCACAGTGGACCGGGGAGCTGTTTTTT. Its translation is CASSPQWTGELFF.